These 5 T cell receptor beta chains were all obtained from the same sample, sequenced in a study of T cell responses to AZD1222 COVID-19 vaccine. Assay: immunoSEQ multiplex PCR; the TCRdb copy retains only in-frame clones and omits some. The sample carries 150,000 or so clones, more than 75% recorded once. Source: peripheral blood, taken on day 0 of MenACWY control vaccination. All receptors derive from an adult in good health.

The rearrangement joins TRBV5-1 to TRBJ2-3, with TRBD2 identical over 8 bases. V was pared by 4 bases and J by 5 bases, with 12 bases of the junction left unmatched. The CDR3 covers 16 residues. From germline, CDR1 is SGHRS and CDR2 YFSETQ. Here the CDR3 DNA reads TGCGCCAGCAGCCCGGGACGGGGGGGGTCCGGAGATACGCAGTATTTT. Protein sequence: CASSPGRGGSGDTQYF.

Remarks on this clone: The same CDR3 arises from other DNA sequences in this sample as well. The J gene is TRBJ2-2, the V gene TRBV29-1; possibly TRBD2 for D (5 bases). The CDR3 runs to 14 residues. V was clipped by 3 bases and J by 2 bases, with 10 bases between them. Looked up from germline, CDR1 is SQVTM and CDR2 is ANQGSEA. The CDR3 region is CSVDRGPNTGELFF. In DNA form, the CDR3 reads TGCAGCGTTGATCGGGGTCCAAACACCGGGGAGCTGTTTTTT.

Written as DNA, the CDR3 is TGTGCCACCAGCATAGATAGCGGGCGTGCCTTCCAAGAGACCCAGTACTTC. Translating it yields CATSIDSGRAFQETQYF. The chain carries TRBV15 and TRBJ2-5; 7 nucleotides line up with TRBD2. The CDR3 contains 17 residues. Per the germline V gene, CDR1 is LNHNV and CDR2 is YYDKDF (reference sequence). Losses at the gene ends were 4 bases for V and 1 base for J; bases not matched to a gene: 12.

This sequence joins TRBV5-1 and TRBJ1-4, with D perhaps matching TRBD1 (5 bases). The CDR3 extends over 15 amino acids. In germline, CDR1 is SGHRS, CDR2 YFSETQ. V shed 0 bases and J shed 2 bases, with 8 bases lying between them. The CDR3 coding sequence is TGCGCCAGCAGCTTGGTGGGGGGGACTAATGAAAAACTGTTTTTT. Its protein product is CASSLVGGTNEKLFF.

This chain links TRBV7-9 with TRBJ2-2, with D possibly TRBD2 on 5 matching bases. CDR1 SEHNR and CDR2 FQNEAQ come from the germline V gene (reference sequence). The V end lost 5 bases, the J end lost 3 bases, and 7 bases lay between the germline ends. The CDR3 has 13 residues. Here the CDR3 reads CASSLGDTGELFF. CDR3 nucleotides: TGTGCCAGCAGCCTCGGGGACACCGGGGAGCTGTTTTTT.